These T cell receptor beta chains were read from a single sample in a study of beta chain features in type 1 diabetes. Generated by immunoSEQ multiplex PCR, the TCRdb table keeps only in-frame clones and is missing some. Among 130,000 or so clones listed, 9% to 10% were seen once. The specimen sequenced was central memory CD4+ T cells from blood. The receptor set was obtained from a woman between 40 and 50 years old in good health. Both conserved end residues are part of each CDR3. Each record gives: CDR3 protein, CDR3 DNA, D gene, clone size, J gene, V gene. The D gene is left open where the match is weak. Not every row has a clone size; where given, it reads once, few, many or a size class.

CASSLDSLAKTGLEYF	TGTGCCAGCAGCTTAGATAGTCTCGCAAAGACAGGGTTAGAGTATTTT	TRBD1	-	TRBJ2-3	TRBV7-6
CASSPSGGIGELFF	TGTGCCAGCAGCCCCTCTGGGGGGATCGGGGAGCTGTTTTTT	-	-	TRBJ2-2	TRBV5-4
CATRTSVAANEQFF	TGTGCCACCCGAACTAGCGTGGCTGCCAATGAGCAGTTCTTC	TRBD2	many	TRBJ2-1	TRBV19
CASSLSGYEQYF	TGTGCCAGCAGCTTGAGTGGCTACGAGCAGTACTTC	-	-	TRBJ2-7	TRBV7-2
CAIQDRGGYEQYF	TGTGCCATCCAGGACAGGGGGGGCTACGAGCAGTACTTC	TRBD1	few	TRBJ2-7	TRBV10-3
CSVEDRSRGTEAFF	TGCAGCGTTGAGGACAGATCGAGAGGGACTGAAGCTTTCTTT	-	medium-sized	TRBJ1-1	TRBV29-1
CASSLTRTRGAPYF	TGTGCCAGCAGCCTCACACGAACCCGTGGGGCCCCGTATTTT	-	-	TRBJ2-3	TRBV6-5
CASSYVAPNYGYTF	TGTGCCAGCAGCTACGTAGCCCCTAACTATGGCTACACCTTC	-	once	TRBJ1-2	TRBV5-4
CASRGGRGLLMNTEAFF	TGTGCCAGCAGAGGGGGCAGGGGACTTTTAATGAACACTGAAGCTTTCTTT	TRBD1	-	TRBJ1-1	TRBV7-9
CASSAVGGVLTEAFF	TGTGCCAGCAGTGCCGTTGGGGGGGTCCTGACTGAAGCTTTCTTT	-	-	TRBJ1-1	TRBV6-5
CASSSRFTYEKLFF	TGTGCCAGTAGTAGTCGGTTTACTTATGAAAAACTGTTTTTT	-	-	TRBJ1-4	TRBV19
CASRNSRGREETQYF	TGTGCCAGCAGAAACTCCAGGGGGCGGGAGGAGACCCAGTACTTC	-	-	TRBJ2-5	TRBV7-8
CASSQSLTGRSGEQYF	TGTGCCAGCAGCCAATCCCTGACAGGGAGGTCAGGAGAGCAGTACTTC	-	-	TRBJ2-7	TRBV16
CASSLRQYGYTF	TGTGCCAGCAGCTTAAGACAATACGGCTACACCTTC	-	few	TRBJ1-2	TRBV7-8
CASSLNQGAWETQYF	TGTGCCAGCAGCTTAAATCAGGGGGCGTGGGAGACCCAGTACTTC	TRBD1	few	TRBJ2-5	TRBV7-2
CASAQGAIPKETQYF	TGTGCCAGCGCACAGGGGGCGATCCCAAAAGAGACCCAGTACTTC	TRBD1	-	TRBJ2-5	TRBV6-1
CASSQGIYGYTF	TGTGCCAGCAGCCAGGGGATTTATGGCTACACCTTC	-	few	TRBJ1-2	TRBV2
CASSQSNRIYGYTF	TGCGCCAGCAGTCAATCCAACAGGATATATGGCTACACCTTC	-	-	TRBJ1-2	TRBV23-1
CASSVQSPNQPQHF	TGTGCCAGCAGTGTTCAGTCCCCCAATCAGCCCCAGCATTTT	-	-	TRBJ1-5	TRBV2
CASSGPSGGAGEQFF	TGTGCCAGCAGTGGCCCTAGCGGGGGGGCGGGTGAGCAGTTCTTC	TRBD2	-	TRBJ2-1	TRBV2
CASSFSGNEQFF	TGTGCCAGCAGCTTCTCGGGGAATGAGCAGTTCTTC	-	many	TRBJ2-1	TRBV7-2
CASSVTGSRTEAFF	TGTGCCAGCAGTGTTACAGGTTCTCGAACTGAAGCTTTCTTT	-	-	TRBJ1-1	TRBV7-2
CAHREGNGELFF	TGTGCCCACCGGGAGGGCAACGGGGAGCTGTTTTTT	TRBD2	few	TRBJ2-2	TRBV10-3
CASSETARVGTQYF	TGTGCCAGCAGTGAAACAGCGAGGGTAGGCACGCAGTATTTT	-	few	TRBJ2-3	TRBV6-1
CASSHGARESATQYF	TGCGCCAGCAGCCATGGAGCCCGGGAGTCGGCGACCCAGTACTTC	-	many	TRBJ2-5	TRBV4-1
CASSAQAGGTAGMNTEAFF	TGTGCCAGCAGTGCGCAGGCCGGAGGGACGGCGGGAATGAACACTGAAGCTTTCTTT	-	-	TRBJ1-1	TRBV6-1
CASSSGLPNSPLHF	TGTGCCAGCAGCTCGGGACTGCCGAACTCACCCCTCCACTTT	-	-	TRBJ1-6	TRBV5-4
CASSRTGGSSPLHF	TGTGCCAGCAGCCGGACAGGGGGGTCCTCACCCCTCCACTTT	TRBD1	few	TRBJ1-6	TRBV11-2
CASGGGLAGEKQFF	TGCGCCAGCGGGGGGGGACTAGCGGGGGAGAAGCAGTTCTTC	TRBD2	few	TRBJ2-1	TRBV4-1
CSASLETQYF	TGCAGTGCTAGCTTAGAGACCCAGTACTTC	-	few	TRBJ2-5	TRBV20-1
CASSDLAAQETQYF	TGTGCCAGCAGTGACCTAGCGGCCCAAGAGACCCAGTACTTC	TRBD2	-	TRBJ2-5	TRBV6-1
CASSQDAGFYGYTF	TGTGCCAGCAGCCAAGACGCAGGATTCTATGGCTACACCTTC	-	few	TRBJ1-2	TRBV14
CASSVAAGGNNEQFF	TGTGCCAGCAGCGTAGCGGCGGGGGGTAACAATGAGCAGTTCTTC	TRBD2	many	TRBJ2-1	TRBV9
CASSFGRGQDEQFF	TGCGCCAGCAGCTTCGGCAGGGGGCAGGATGAGCAGTTCTTC	TRBD1	few	TRBJ2-1	TRBV5-1
CATNPGQGKYGYTF	TGTGCCACCAACCCTGGACAGGGGAAATATGGCTACACCTTC	TRBD1	-	TRBJ1-2	TRBV15